Presented here are 2 T cell receptor beta chains from one specimen sequenced in a study of blood T cell repertoires in COVID-19. Using immunoSEQ multiplex PCR, the repertoire was profiled, and TCRdb retains in-frame clones only, with some absent. The sample has fewer than 250,000 clones; about nine tenths are singletons. The sequenced sample was peripheral blood. Source of these receptors: a man younger than 45 with acute or convalescent COVID-19.

V usage is TRBV19 and J usage is TRBJ1-6; D ambiguous. Germline V CDR1 and CDR2: LNHDA, SQIVND (reference sequence). This CDR3 spans 15 amino acids. V was cut by 1 base and J by 8 bases, with 12 bases left in between. The CDR3 loop is CASSIVSGPYSPLHF. The CDR3 DNA follows: TGTGCCAGTAGTATAGTTTCCGGTCCGTATTCACCCCTCCACTTT.

The CDR3 sequence is CASSEGSQFSGNTIYF. CDR3 nucleotide sequence: TGTGCCAGCAGTGAGGGCTCTCAATTCTCTGGAAACACCATATATTTT. The chain couples TRBV9 to TRBJ1-3; D remains ambiguous. Trimming pared 5 bases from V and 0 bases from J, leaving 15 bases between. Germline assignment: CDR1 SGDLS and CDR2 YYNGEE. CDR3 length: 16 residues.